Following are 24 T cell receptor beta chains from one sample sequenced in a study of CD8+CD57+ T cells in acquired aplastic anemia. The study profiled TCR beta VDJ and CDR3 using genomic DNA as template. MiXCR, applied by TCRdb to the reads, yields one record per CDR3 protein. The repertoire includes just over 400,000 distinct CDR3 sequences, roughly 64% of them detected once, and approximately 3.9% sits in the top ten. The specimen was sorted CD4+, CD8+, or CD8+CD57+ T cells (not recorded which) from PBMCs. The receptor set was obtained from a human donor in good health, serving as a control.

This clonotype has only a few counts. J is TRBJ2-1 and V is TRBV20-1; unclear D gene. Germline CDR1 reads DFQATT; CDR2 reads SNEGSKA (reference sequence). The V end was cut by 5 bases, the J end by 8 bases, with 16 bases between. CDR3 length: 13 residues. The CDR3 DNA reads TGCAGTGCTGCGGACCCCTATCGGTATGAGCAGTTCTTC. This sequence encodes CSAADPYRYEQFF.

The table lists this clonotype with many counts. The V call is TRBV7-2, the J call TRBJ2-5; TRBD2 is a possible D gene (5 bases). V shed 8 bases and J shed 5 bases, with 9 bases lying between them. The length of the CDR3 is 11 residues. Germline CDR1 is SGHTA and CDR2 is FQGNSA. The CDR3 protein is CASSERETQYF. The CDR3 DNA sequence: TGTGCCAGCTCCGAGCGGGAGACCCAGTACTTC.

This chain joins TRBV11-1 and TRBJ1-2; TRBD1 might be the D (6 bases). The CDR3 is 15 amino acids. Deletions cut 6 bases from V and 3 bases from J, with 17 bases between. Germline V lookup: CDR1 SGHAT, CDR2 FQDESV (reference sequence). Here the CDR3 DNA reads TGTGCCAGCAGTTTATCGTCTTCAGGGGACTATGGCTACACCTTC. Protein sequence: CASSLSSSGDYGYTF.

The gene calls are TRBV15 and TRBJ2-1, with 8 bases aligning to TRBD2. V lost 7 bases to trimming and J lost 11 bases; unmatched junction nucleotides: 25. The CDR3 contains 18 residues. CDR1 is LNHNV, CDR2 YYDKDF, per germline (reference sequence). The CDR3 spells CATIGGGAGSSSSNKQFF. The CDR3 DNA sequence: TGTGCCACCATCGGGGGGGGGGCGGGGAGTTCCTCCTCCAACAAGCAGTTCTTC.

A word on this clonotype: At one end the junction does not follow the germline gene, possibly because of a read error. The chain combines TRBV20-1 with TRBJ2-7; D is perhaps TRBD1 (5 bases). The CDR3 length is 13 residues. Germline CDR1 and CDR2: DFQATT and SNEGSKA (reference sequence). CDR3 coding DNA: TGCAGTGCTAAGGGGTTCGACGCCTATGAGCAGTACTTC. It encodes CSAKGFDAYEQYF.

This sequence joins TRBV5-6 and TRBJ2-7, with unresolved D. Germline V lookup: CDR1 SGHDT, CDR2 YYEEEE. This CDR3 has 14 residues. The CDR3 DNA sequence: TGTGTCTGCAGCTTGGCCGGGTGGGGCTACGAGCAGTACTTC. Its protein is CVCSLAGWGYEQYF.

In regard to this clonotype: The conserved phenylalanine or tryptophan is not found at the CDR3 terminus, so this likely reflects a read error. The DNA is omitted, as the CDR3 cannot be located on it reliably, and the CDR3 follows TCRdb's listing. The V call is TRBV7-8, the J call TRBJ1-6; TRBD1, the table's D call, was not compared with the DNA. With termini counted, the CDR3 has 13 amino acids. Germline CDR1 is SGHVS and CDR2 is FQNEAQ. The CDR3 sequence is CASNPARPSPDTL.

Of note for this clonotype: No conserved phenylalanine or tryptophan ends this CDR3, so it is likely a read error. Because the CDR3's place on the DNA is in doubt, the DNA is left out and the CDR3 is given as listed by TCRdb. The chain links TRBV7-2 to TRBJ2-3. Germline CDR1 reads SGHTA; CDR2 reads FQGNSA. Both ends counted, the CDR3 spans 13 residues. The CDR3 protein is CASSLASNIQYFC.

This clonotype was counted many times. The chain has TRBV20-1 and TRBJ1-1, with D unclear. This CDR3 is 11 amino acids long. V lost 2 bases to trimming and J lost 4 bases, with 5 bases between them. Per the germline V gene, CDR1 is DFQATT and CDR2 is SNEGSKA (reference sequence). CDR3 amino acids: CSARPSTEAFF. CDR3 bases: TGCAGTGCTAGACCCTCCACTGAAGCTTTCTTT.

There are many counts of this clonotype. This chain uses TRBV11-3 with TRBJ2-4, with D hard to call. The CDR3 covers 16 residues. Trimming shortened V by 4 bases and J by 0 bases, and 13 bases separated the two germline ends. CDR1 is SGHNT and CDR2 is YENEEA in the germline V gene. The CDR3 protein is CASSSPGLGAKNIQYF. DNA of the CDR3: TGTGCCAGCAGCTCCCCCGGCTTGGGAGCCAAAAACATTCAGTACTTC.

A remark on this clonotype: It is likely a read error, because the conserved phenylalanine at the end of the CDR3 is missing. Because the CDR3's place on the DNA is in doubt, the DNA is left out and the CDR3 is given as listed by TCRdb. J is TRBJ1-1 and V is TRBV7-9; TRBD1, as called in the table, went unchecked against the DNA. The CDR3 extends over 13 residues, inclusive of both ends. Germline lookup yields CDR1 SEHNR and CDR2 FQNEAQ (reference sequence). CDR3 in amino acids: CASSSLGQDYNEQ.

The chain combines TRBV5-1 with TRBJ1-2; TRBD1 matches 10 bases. V dropped 0 bases and J dropped 7; count of bases not matched to a gene: 3. This CDR3 region has 14 residues. CDR1 is SGHRS and CDR2 is YFSETQ in the germline V gene. CDR3 DNA: TGCGCCAGCAGCTTGGACGGGACAGGGGCTGGCTACACCTTC. It yields the protein CASSLDGTGAGYTF.

Written as DNA, the CDR3 is TGTGCCAGCAGCTTAACTGCGCCGGGCCACGAGCAGTACTTC. Amino acids: CASSLTAPGHEQYF. This sequence joins TRBV11-1 and TRBJ2-7, with unresolved D. The CDR3 runs to 14 residues. V dropped 2 bases and J dropped 5 bases, with 13 bases sitting between them. Looked up from germline, CDR1 is SGHAT and CDR2 is FQDESV (reference sequence).

This sequence joins TRBV2 and TRBJ2-1; D may be TRBD1 (6 bases). Trimming took 5 bases from V and 6 from J, leaving 8 bases between them. Germline values: CDR1 SNHLY, CDR2 FYNNEI. CDR3 length: 12 residues. The CDR3 DNA reads TGTGCCAGCAGTACAGGGTTCAATGAGCAGTTCTTC. Amino acid sequence: CASSTGFNEQFF.

A note on this clonotype: Given a much more abundant clone one base away, this may be a read error. This sequence joins TRBV12-3 or TRBV12-4 and TRBJ2-7; 11 nucleotides match TRBD2. V gave up 5 bases and J gave up 7 bases; unmatched junction bases: 13. This CDR3 is built from 16 residues. The CDR3, as DNA: TGTGCCAGCAGTCAGACTAGCGGGACCTCCTACAATGAGCAGTACTTC. Protein: CASSQTSGTSYNEQYF.

This clonotype was counted ten times or more. V usage is TRBV19 and J usage is TRBJ2-7; perhaps D is TRBD1 or TRBD2 (5 bases each). Germline V gene sequence: CDR1 LNHDA, CDR2 SQIVND (reference sequence). Between the trimmed V and J ends, which lost 4 bases and 7 bases, there was a span of 11 bases. This CDR3 region has 12 residues. CDR3 sequence reads: CASSRGEWEQYF. The CDR3 DNA is TGTGCCAGTAGTAGAGGGGAGTGGGAGCAGTACTTC. The variable domain in full, with the rest retrieved from reference TRBV19 and TRBJ2-7, is DGGITQSPKYLFRKEGQNVTLSCEQNLNHDAMYWYRQDPGQGLRLIYYSQIVNDFQKGDIAEGYSVSREKKESFPLTVTSAQKNPTAFYLCASSRGEWEQYFGPGTRLTVT.

This clonotype has at least ten counts. This chain joins TRBV11-1 and TRBJ2-5; no reliable D call. This CDR3 region has 14 residues. V was cut by 3 bases and J by 2 bases, with 10 bases left in between. Germline V lookup: CDR1 SGHAT, CDR2 FQDESV (reference sequence). CDR3 amino acids: CASSFSVPQETQYF. CDR3 bases: TGTGCCAGCAGCTTCTCTGTCCCGCAAGAGACCCAGTACTTC.

On this clonotype itself: Its ends do not fully match the called genes, so a read error is possible. The rearrangement links TRBV7-2 to TRBJ1-1; D is undetermined. In germline, CDR1 is SGHTA, CDR2 FQGNSA. There are 14 residues in the CDR3. CDR3 residues: CAGSSGPSEGEATF. The CDR3 bases are TGTGCCGGCAGCTCGGGTCCTAGCGAGGGTGAAGCGACCTTT.

This clonotype was counted between two and nine times. A junction boundary mismatches the germline segment, possibly from a read error. This chain uses TRBV5-5 with TRBJ1-1; 9 nucleotides line up with TRBD1. CDR3 length equals 14 residues. Germline CDR1 SGHKS, CDR2 YYEKEE (reference sequence). CDR3 sequence: CASSQSTGGTEAFF. CDR3 nucleotides: TGCGCCAGCAGCCAATCGACAGGGGGCACTGAAGCTTTCTTT.

The chain couples TRBV24-1 to TRBJ2-1; D possibly uses TRBD1 or TRBD2 (5 bases each). The CDR3 has 15 residues. Germline CDR1 reads KGHDR; CDR2 reads SFDVKD. Trimming left V 4 bases short and J 5 bases short, with 14 bases between. CDR3 loop: CATSDRRGRNNEQFF. CDR3 DNA sequence: TGTGCCACCAGTGACCGCCGGGGACGCAACAATGAGCAGTTCTTC.

On this clonotype: A read error may produce the germline difference seen at one junction end. This chain connects TRBV7-6 to TRBJ1-1, with 8 bases that match TRBD1. The CDR3 sequence is 17 residues long. Germline V gives CDR1 SGHVS, CDR2 FNYEAQ. Here the CDR3 reads CASSLRQDREEQTEAFF. The CDR3, as DNA: TGCGCCAGCAGCCTACGCCAGGACAGGGAGGAGCAGACTGAAGCTTTCTTT.

The CDR3 loop is CASSIGRVADKLFF. In nucleotides, the CDR3 is TGTGCCAGTAGCATTGGGCGGGTTGCTGACAAACTGTTTTTT. The rearrangement links TRBV19 to TRBJ1-4, with D uncertain. CDR1 is LNHDA, CDR2 SQIVND, per germline (reference sequence). CDR3 length: 14 amino acids. V lost 6 bases, J lost 11 bases, and 19 bases lay in between.

A remark on this clonotype: A read error is likely, as this CDR3 ends without the conserved phenylalanine or tryptophan. The CDR3 loop reads CASSLGPNSYEQYC. DNA of the CDR3: TGTGCCAGCAGCTTAGGGCCGAATTCATACGAGCAGTACTGC. This chain joins TRBV7-2 and TRBJ2-7; no reliable D call. Germline loops: CDR1 SGHTA, CDR2 FQGNSA. V lost 1 base and J 4 bases, leaving 11 bases between the germline ends. This CDR3 has 14 amino acids.

The chain links TRBV4-3 to TRBJ2-3, with TRBD1 as a possible D gene (5 bases). This CDR3 region has 13 residues. Trimming pared 1 base from V and 6 bases from J, leaving 8 bases between. Germline CDR1 reads LGHNA; CDR2 reads YSLEER. CDR3 in DNA: TGCGCCAGCAGCCAAGTCAAGGGGGATACGCAGTATTTT. The encoded protein is CASSQVKGDTQYF.